This T cell receptor (beta chain) was profiled in a study of blood T cell repertoires in COVID-19. Overall study context: COVID-19 samples from acute and convalescent phases originated in the United States, Italy and Spain. The analysed material was cDNA or gDNA that came from T cells, B-cell-depleted T cells, or PBMCs.

Deletions cut 4 bases from V and 3 bases from J, with 19 bases between. Germline V lookup: CDR1 MNHEY, CDR2 SVGEGT. The CDR3 length is 16 residues. Generated by immunoSEQ multiplex PCR, the TCRdb table keeps only in-frame clones and is missing some. Here the sample spans more than 90,000 clones, roughly nine tenths being singletons. The origin of this receptor is an older man who had recovered from COVID-19. Sequences were obtained from peripheral blood. The V and J genes are TRBV6-2 or TRBV6-3 and TRBJ2-7; weak D call: TRBD1 (6 bases). The CDR3 DNA sequence: TGTGCCAGCAGTTCCGCCGGGACACCATACCTCTACGAGCAGTACTTC. As protein: CASSSAGTPYLYEQYF.